Included here is one T cell receptor (beta chain) sequence, with context. This CDR3 has 14 residues. Looked up from germline, CDR1 is MDHEN and CDR2 is SYDVKM. The V end was cut by 3 bases, the J end by 7 bases, with 13 bases between. These data are taken from a study of blood T cell repertoires in COVID-19. In the study overall: Acute and convalescent COVID-19 specimens originated in the United States, Italy and Spain. Sample material is recorded as cDNA or gDNA derived from T cells, B-cell-depleted T cells, or PBMCs.

Seattle patients were enrolled during active infection and followed longitudinally. Authors' analysis steps: Reference gene primer amplification gave nucleated cell count estimates. The assay was immunoSEQ multiplex PCR, and TCRdb's table has in-frame clones only and misses some. The D gene and trimming were derived from the DNA, and the V and J assignments and clone size from that table. The sample comprises 450,000 or so clones, roughly 89% of which are singletons, and around 0.95% rests with the top ten. What was sequenced was peripheral blood. This rearrangement joins TRBV28 to TRBJ1-5; tentatively, D is TRBD1 (5 bases). The clonotype comes from a man aged 18 to 30 with COVID-19, enrolled during active disease. The CDR3 loop is CASSFTGVGQPQHF. The CDR3 DNA follows: TGTGCCAGCAGTTTTACGGGGGTTGGACAGCCCCAGCATTTT.